This T cell receptor beta chain was profiled in a study of blood T cell repertoires in COVID-19. The V and J ends lost 5 bases and 2 bases respectively, with 12 bases between them. Looked up from germline, CDR1 is MDHEN and CDR2 is SYDVKM. This CDR3 spans 14 amino acids. TCRdb's copy holds only in-frame clones and misses some; the assay was immunoSEQ multiplex PCR. The sample consists of 300,000 to 400,000 clones, about 90% of them appearing once. In terms of age and location, participants ranged from about 18 to 90 years and lived in roughly 22 US areas. Assignments of participants to cohorts depended upon their own reported clinical history.

The chain joins TRBV28 to TRBJ2-5; D might be TRBD2 (6 bases). Source material: PBMCs or T cells enriched from blood (not recorded which). This clonotype was obtained from a woman in her twenties or thirties who had recovered from COVID-19. The DNA of the CDR3 is TGTGCCAGCAGTCAATCCGGGACTCAAGAGACCCAGTACTTC. It specifies CASSQSGTQETQYF. Drawing the rest from reference TRBV28 and TRBJ2-5, the complete variable domain is DVKVTQSSRYLVKRTGEKVFLECVQDMDHENMFWYRQDPGLGLRLIYFSYDVKMKEKGDIPEGYSVSREKKERFSLILESASTNQTSMYLCASSQSGTQETQYFGPGTRLLVL.